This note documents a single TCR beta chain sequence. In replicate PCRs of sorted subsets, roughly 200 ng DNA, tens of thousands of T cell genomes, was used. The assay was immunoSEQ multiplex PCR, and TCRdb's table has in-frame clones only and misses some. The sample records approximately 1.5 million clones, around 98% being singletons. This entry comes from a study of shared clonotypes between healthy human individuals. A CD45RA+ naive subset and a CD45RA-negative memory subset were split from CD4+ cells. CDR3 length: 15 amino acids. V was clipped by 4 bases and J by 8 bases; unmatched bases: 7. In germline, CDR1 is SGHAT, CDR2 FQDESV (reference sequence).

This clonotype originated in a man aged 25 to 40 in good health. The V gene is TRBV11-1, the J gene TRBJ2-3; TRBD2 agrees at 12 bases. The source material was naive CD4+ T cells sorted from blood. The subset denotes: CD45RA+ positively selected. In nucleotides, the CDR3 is TGTGCCAGCAGCTCCCGACTAGCGGGAGTAGGTACGCAGTATTTT. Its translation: CASSSRLAGVGTQYF. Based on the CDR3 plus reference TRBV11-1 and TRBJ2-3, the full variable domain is EAEVAQSPRYKITEKSQAVAFWCDPISGHATLYWYRQILGQGPELLVQFQDESVVDDSQLPKDRFSAERLKGVDSTLKIQPAELGDSAMYLCASSSRLAGVGTQYFGPGTRLTVL.